This TCR beta chain came from a study of cytomegalovirus exposure and HLA in healthy donors. Concerning this clone itself: The antigen is not known.

Researchers ran the PCR with 60 Vbeta and 13 Jbeta primers. The table came from immunoSEQ multiplex PCR; TCRdb's copy has only in-frame clones and leaves some out. The sample table sets out 150,000 to 200,000 clones. The study, taken as a whole, reports: Judged likely to be a sequencing artifact was a cluster of highly shared sequence variants.

V shed 7 bases, J shed 1 base, and the junction held 6 bases outside the gene matches. There are 15 residues in the CDR3. CDR1 SNHLY and CDR2 FYNNEI come from the germline V gene. This receptor was taken from a woman under 30 in good health and CMV-seropositive. The sequenced sample was PBMCs. The chain combines TRBV2 with TRBJ2-2; 7 nucleotides line up with TRBD2. CDR3 coding DNA: TGTGCCAGCATCTCGCTAGCGGAGAACACCGGGGAGCTGTTTTTT. It specifies CASISLAENTGELFF.